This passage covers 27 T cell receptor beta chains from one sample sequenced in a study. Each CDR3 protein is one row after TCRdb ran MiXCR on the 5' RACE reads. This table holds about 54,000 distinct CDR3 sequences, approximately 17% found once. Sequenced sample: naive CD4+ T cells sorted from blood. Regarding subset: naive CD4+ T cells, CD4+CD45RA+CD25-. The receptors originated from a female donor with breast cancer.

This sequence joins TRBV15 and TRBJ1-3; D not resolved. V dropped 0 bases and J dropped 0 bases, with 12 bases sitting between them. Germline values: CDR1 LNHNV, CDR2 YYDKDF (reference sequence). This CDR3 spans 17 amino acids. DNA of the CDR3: TGTGCCACCAGCAGAGAAACGGCTAGCAACTCTGGAAACACCATATATTTT. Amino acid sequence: CATSRETASNSGNTIYF.

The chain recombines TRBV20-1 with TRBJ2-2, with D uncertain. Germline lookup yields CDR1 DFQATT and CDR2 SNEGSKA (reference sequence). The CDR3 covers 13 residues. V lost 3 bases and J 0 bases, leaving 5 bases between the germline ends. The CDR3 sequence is CSASNPNTGELFF. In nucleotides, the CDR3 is TGCAGTGCTAGTAATCCGAACACCGGGGAGCTGTTTTTT.

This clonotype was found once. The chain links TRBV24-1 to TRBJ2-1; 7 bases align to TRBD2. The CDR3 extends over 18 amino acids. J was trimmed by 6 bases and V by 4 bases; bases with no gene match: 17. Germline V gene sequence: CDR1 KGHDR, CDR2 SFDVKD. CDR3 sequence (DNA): TGTGCCACCAGTGACTCCGGACTAGTGGCGCAACGTACCAATGAGCAGTTCTTC. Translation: CATSDSGLVAQRTNEQFF.

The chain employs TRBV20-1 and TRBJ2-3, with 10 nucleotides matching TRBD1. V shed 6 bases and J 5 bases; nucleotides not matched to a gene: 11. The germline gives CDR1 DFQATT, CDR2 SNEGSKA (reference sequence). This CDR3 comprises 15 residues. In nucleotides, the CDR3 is TGCAGTGCCCCACAACGGGACAGGGGAGGAGATACGCAGTATTTT. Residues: CSAPQRDRGGDTQYF.

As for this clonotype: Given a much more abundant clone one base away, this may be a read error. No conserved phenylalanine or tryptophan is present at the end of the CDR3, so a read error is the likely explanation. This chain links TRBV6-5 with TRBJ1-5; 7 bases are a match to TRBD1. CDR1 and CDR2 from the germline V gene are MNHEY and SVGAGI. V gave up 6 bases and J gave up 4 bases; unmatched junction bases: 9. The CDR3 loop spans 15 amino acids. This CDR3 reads CASRKAGTENQPQHL. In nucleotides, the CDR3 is TGTGCCAGCAGGAAGGCCGGGACAGAGAATCAGCCCCAGCATCTT.

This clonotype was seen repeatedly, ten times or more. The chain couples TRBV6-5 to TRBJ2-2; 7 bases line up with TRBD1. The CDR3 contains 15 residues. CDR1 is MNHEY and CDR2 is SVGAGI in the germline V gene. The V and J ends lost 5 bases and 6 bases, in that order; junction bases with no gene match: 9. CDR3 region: CASSPTGLISGELFF. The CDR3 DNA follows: TGTGCCAGCAGTCCGACAGGGTTGATTTCCGGGGAGCTGTTTTTT.

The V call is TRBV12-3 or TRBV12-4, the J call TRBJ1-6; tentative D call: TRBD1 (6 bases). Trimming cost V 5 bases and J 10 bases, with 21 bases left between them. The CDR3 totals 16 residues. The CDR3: CASSPLVAGVGSPLHF. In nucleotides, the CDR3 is TGTGCCAGCAGTCCCCTTGTGGCAGGGGTTGGGTCACCCCTCCACTTT.

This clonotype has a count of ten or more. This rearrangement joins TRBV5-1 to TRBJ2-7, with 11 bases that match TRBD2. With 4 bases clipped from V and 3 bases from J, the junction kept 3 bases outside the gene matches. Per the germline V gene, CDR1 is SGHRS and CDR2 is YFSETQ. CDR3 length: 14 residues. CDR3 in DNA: TGCGCCAGCAGCATAGGGACTAGCGGCTACGAGCAGTACTTC. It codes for CASSIGTSGYEQYF.

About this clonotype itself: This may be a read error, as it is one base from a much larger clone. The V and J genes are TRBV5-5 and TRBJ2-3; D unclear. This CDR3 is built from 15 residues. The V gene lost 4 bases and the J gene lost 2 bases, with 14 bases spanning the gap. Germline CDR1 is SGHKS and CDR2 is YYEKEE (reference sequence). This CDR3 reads CASSRSVQPTDTQYF. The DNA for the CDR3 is TGTGCCAGCAGCCGCTCAGTACAGCCCACAGATACGCAGTATTTT.

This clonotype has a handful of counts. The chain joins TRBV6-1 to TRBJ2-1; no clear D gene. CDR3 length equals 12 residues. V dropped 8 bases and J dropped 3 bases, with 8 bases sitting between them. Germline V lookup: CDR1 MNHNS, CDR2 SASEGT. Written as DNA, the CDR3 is TGTGCCAGCGGCAGTTACTACAATGAGCAGTTCTTC. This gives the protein CASGSYYNEQFF.

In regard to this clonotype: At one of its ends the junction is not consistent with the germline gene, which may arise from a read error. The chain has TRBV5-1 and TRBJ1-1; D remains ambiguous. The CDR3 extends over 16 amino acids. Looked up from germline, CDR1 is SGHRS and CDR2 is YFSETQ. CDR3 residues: CAGSLDGVSMNTEAFF. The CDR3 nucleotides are TGCGCCGGCAGCTTGGATGGGGTATCCATGAACACTGAAGCTTTCTTT.

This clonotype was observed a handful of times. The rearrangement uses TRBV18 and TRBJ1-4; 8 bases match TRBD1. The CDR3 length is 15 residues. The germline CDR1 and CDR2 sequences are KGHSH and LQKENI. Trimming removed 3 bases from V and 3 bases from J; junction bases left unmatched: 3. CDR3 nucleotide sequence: TGTGCCAGCTCACCGTCGACAGGGGCTAATGAAAAACTGTTTTTT. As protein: CASSPSTGANEKLFF.

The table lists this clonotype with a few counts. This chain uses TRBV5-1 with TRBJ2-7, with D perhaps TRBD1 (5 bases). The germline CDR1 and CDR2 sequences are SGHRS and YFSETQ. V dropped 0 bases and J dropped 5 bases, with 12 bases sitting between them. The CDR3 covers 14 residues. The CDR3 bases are TGCGCCAGCAGCTTGGCAGGGATTTCGAACGAGCAGTACTTC. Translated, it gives CASSLAGISNEQYF.

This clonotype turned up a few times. The CDR3 reads CATRRDRGRETQYF. The DNA for the CDR3 is TGTGCCACCAGGAGGGACAGGGGGCGTGAGACCCAGTACTTC. V usage is TRBV7-2 and J usage is TRBJ2-5; 12 positions agree with TRBD1. CDR3 length equals 14 residues. CDR1 is SGHTA and CDR2 is FQGNSA in the germline V gene. Trimming took 10 bases from V and 5 from J; bases not matched to a gene: 8.

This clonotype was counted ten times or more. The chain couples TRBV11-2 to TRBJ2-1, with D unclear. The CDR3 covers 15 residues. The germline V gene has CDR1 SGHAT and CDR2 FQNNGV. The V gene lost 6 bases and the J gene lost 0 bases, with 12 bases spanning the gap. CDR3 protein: CASRPQAGSYNEQFF. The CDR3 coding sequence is TGTGCCAGCAGGCCCCAAGCCGGCTCCTACAATGAGCAGTTCTTC.

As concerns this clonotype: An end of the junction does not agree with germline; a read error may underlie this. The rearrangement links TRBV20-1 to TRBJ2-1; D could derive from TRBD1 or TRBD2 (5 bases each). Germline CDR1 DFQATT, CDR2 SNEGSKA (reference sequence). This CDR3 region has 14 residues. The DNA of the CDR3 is TGCAGTACTAGAGAGGAGCCCAGGGTGGGTGAGCAGTTCTTC. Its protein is CSTREEPRVGEQFF.

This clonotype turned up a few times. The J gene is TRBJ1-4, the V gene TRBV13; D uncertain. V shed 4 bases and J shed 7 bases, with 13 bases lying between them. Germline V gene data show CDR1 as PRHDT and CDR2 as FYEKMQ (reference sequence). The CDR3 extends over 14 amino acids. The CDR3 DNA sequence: TGTGCCAGCAGCTCCCCTAGAAGGTCTGAAAAACTGTTTTTT. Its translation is CASSSPRRSEKLFF. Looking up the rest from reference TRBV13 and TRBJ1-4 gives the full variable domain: AAGVIQSPRHLIKEKRETATLKCYPIPRHDTVYWYQQGPGQDPQFLISFYEKMQSDKGSIPDRFSAQQFSDYHSELNMSSLELGDSALYFCASSSPRRSEKLFFGSGTQLSVL.

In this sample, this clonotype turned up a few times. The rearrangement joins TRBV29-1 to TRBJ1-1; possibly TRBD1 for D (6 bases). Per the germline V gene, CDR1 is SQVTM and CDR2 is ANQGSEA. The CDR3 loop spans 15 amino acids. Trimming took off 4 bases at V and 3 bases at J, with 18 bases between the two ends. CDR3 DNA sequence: TGCAGCGTTGGGGCCTGGGGCAGGGGAGACACTGAAGCTTTCTTT. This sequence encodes CSVGAWGRGDTEAFF.

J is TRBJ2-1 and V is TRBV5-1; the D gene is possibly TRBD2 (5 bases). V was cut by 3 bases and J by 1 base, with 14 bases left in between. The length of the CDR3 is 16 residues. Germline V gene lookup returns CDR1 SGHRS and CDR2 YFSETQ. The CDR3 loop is CASSWSGPSSYNEQFF. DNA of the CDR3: TGCGCCAGCAGCTGGAGCGGACCCTCATCCTACAATGAGCAGTTCTTC.

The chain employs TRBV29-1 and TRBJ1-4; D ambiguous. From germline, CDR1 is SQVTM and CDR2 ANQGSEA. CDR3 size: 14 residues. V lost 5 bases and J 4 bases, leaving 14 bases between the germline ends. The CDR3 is CSVKPDLNNEKLFF. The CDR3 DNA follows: TGCAGCGTTAAACCCGACCTAAATAATGAAAAACTGTTTTTT.

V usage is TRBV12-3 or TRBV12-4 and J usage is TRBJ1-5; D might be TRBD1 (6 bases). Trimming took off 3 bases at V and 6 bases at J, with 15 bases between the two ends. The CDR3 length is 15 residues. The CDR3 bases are TGTGCCAGCAGTTTCAGCTGGGGGGCAGGTCAGCCCCAGCATTTT. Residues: CASSFSWGAGQPQHF.

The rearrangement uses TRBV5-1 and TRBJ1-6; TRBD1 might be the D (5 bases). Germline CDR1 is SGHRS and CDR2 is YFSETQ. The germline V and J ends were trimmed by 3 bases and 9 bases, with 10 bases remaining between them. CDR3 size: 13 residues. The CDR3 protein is CASSSDKASPLHF. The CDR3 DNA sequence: TGCGCCAGCAGCTCGGACAAAGCTTCACCCCTCCACTTT.

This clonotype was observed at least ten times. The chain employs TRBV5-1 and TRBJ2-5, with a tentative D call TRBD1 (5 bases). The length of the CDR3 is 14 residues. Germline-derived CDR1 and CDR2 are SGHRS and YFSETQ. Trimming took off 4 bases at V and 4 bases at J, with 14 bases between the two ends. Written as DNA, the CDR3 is TGCGCCAGCAGCGCCAGGACAAATGGAGAGACCCAGTACTTC. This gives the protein CASSARTNGETQYF.

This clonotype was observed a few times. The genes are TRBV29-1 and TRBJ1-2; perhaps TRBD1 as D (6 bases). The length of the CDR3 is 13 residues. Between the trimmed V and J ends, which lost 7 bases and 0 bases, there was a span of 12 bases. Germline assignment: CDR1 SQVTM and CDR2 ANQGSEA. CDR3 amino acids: CSAPTGTNYGYTF. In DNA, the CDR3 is TGCAGCGCACCAACAGGGACTAACTATGGCTACACCTTC.

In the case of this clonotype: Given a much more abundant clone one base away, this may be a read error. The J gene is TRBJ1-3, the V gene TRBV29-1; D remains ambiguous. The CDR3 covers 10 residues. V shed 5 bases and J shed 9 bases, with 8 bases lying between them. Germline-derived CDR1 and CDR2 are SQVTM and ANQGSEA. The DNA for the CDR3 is TGCAGCGTTCTGGGAGGCACCATATATTTT. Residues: CSVLGGTIYF.

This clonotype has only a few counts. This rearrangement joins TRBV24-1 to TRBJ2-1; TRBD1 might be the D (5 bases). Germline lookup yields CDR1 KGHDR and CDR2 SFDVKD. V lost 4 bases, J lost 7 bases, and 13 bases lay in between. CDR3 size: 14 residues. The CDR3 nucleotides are TGTGCCACCAGTGACAGGCAAGGGGCTAATGAGCAGTTCTTC. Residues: CATSDRQGANEQFF.

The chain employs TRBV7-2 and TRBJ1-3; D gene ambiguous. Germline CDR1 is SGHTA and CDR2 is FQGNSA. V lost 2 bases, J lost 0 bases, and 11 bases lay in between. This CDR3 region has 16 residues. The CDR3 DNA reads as TGTGCCAGCAGCTTATACCTTTTGTCCTCTGGAAACACCATATATTTT. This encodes CASSLYLLSSGNTIYF. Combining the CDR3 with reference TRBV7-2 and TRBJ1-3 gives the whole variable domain GAGVSQSPSNKVTEKGKDVELRCDPISGHTALYWYRQSLGQGLEFLIYFQGNSAPDKSGLPSDRFSAERTGGSVSTLTIQRTQQEDSAVYLCASSLYLLSSGNTIYFGEGSWLTVV.